This T cell receptor beta chain was captured in a study of blood T cell repertoires in COVID-19 (dated by TCRdb to about 2020). For the study in its entirety: Samples from collaborators originated in the United States, Italy and Spain and spanned both the acute and convalescent phases of COVID-19. The sample metadata nearly always contained a de-identified subject ID, COVID-19 status, age in years and sex. A freely available public database, intended as a resource for researchers studying the immune response to SARS-CoV-2, is where the repertoires were released. The samples were drawn from the first 160 participants of the ongoing ImmuneRACE study and from 1,254 subjects provided by 6 global collaborators. The material from the prospective study consisted of cDNA or gDNA derived from T cells, B-cell-depleted T cells, or PBMCs. HLA class I and class II types, where available, came from metadata supplied by the sample provider rather than from assay-based typing. The dataset comprised deeply sampled blood TCRbeta repertoires from subjects exposed to, actively infected with, or recovered from COVID-19. Here is what the overall study found, with its caveats: The quantity of clinical and demographic metadata differed by source and by participant and was supplied without curation.

TCRbeta CDR3 regions were amplified from genomic DNA using the immunoSEQ Assay, a bias-controlled multiplex PCR. The authors processed their data as follows. The number of nucleated cells in each sample was estimated by amplification of reference gene primers within the assay. Sequence reads were collapsed and filtered to measure the absolute abundance of every unique TCRbeta CDR3 rearrangement. For each sample, productive Simpson clonality was calculated as the square root of Simpson's diversity index over productive rearrangements. Not all clones reach the TCRdb copy of this immuneACCESS table, which keeps in-frame sequences only. Checked studies attribute under half of the gap to unresolved V genes and leave the rest unexplained. D and trimming come from the DNA, and the V and J calls and clone size come from that table. The sample table holds approximately 250,000 clones, of which 86% were seen once. The leading ten clones occupy about 1.7% of the sample.

A second Seattle source provided samples from volunteer blood donors who had recovered from COVID-19. Collaborating institutions collected whole blood in K2EDTA tubes following their own protocols. Collaborator samples were shipped for TCRbeta analysis as frozen whole blood, isolated PBMCs, or DNA extracted from either sample type. This clone has a handful of counts. There is no known antigen for this receptor. Base qualities are missing; no much larger clone stands one base away. V is pared back by 2 bases and J by 4 bases, with 15 bases lying between the germline termini. The CDR3 holds 16 amino acids from the cysteine to the phenylalanine. Only CDR3 DNA is held: 48 bases, read in frame from base 1. Looking up the germline V gene (reference sequence) yields CDR1 MNHEY and CDR2 SMNVEV.

The sequence is built from TRBV27 and TRBJ2-1; confidence is insufficient to name the D gene. This receptor was obtained from a woman in her sixties who had recovered from COVID-19. The sample comprised peripheral blood. The DNA sequence is TGTGCCAGCAGTTTAATAGTGGCGGCTAGATACAATGAGCAGTTCTTC. Translated, it reads CASSLIVAARYNEQFF.